A single sample gave rise to the 4 T cell receptor beta chains below, sequenced in a study of cytomegalovirus exposure and HLA in healthy donors. With 60 Vbeta and 13 Jbeta primers, the PCR was carried out. Method: immunoSEQ multiplex PCR; TCRdb's copy keeps in-frame clones and lacks some. Counted here are over 150,000 clones, less than 80% occurring once; the ten biggest clones make up under 2.5%. The sample taken for sequencing was PBMCs. The receptors shown here come from a man aged 35 to 55 in good health and CMV-seronegative.

The chain carries TRBV5-4 and TRBJ2-6, with TRBD1 matching 8 bases. In germline, CDR1 is SGHNT, CDR2 YYREEE (reference sequence). The CDR3 spans 15 residues. Trimming took 2 bases from V and 4 from J; bases not matched to a gene: 2. Written as DNA, the CDR3 is TGTGCCAGCAGCTTACAGGGGGGAGGGGCCAACGTCCTGACTTTC. This sequence encodes CASSLQGGGANVLTF.

The chain combines TRBV28 with TRBJ2-3; 8 bases line up with TRBD1. The germline CDR1 and CDR2 sequences are MDHEN and SYDVKM. Losses at the gene ends were 1 base for V and 4 bases for J; bases not matched to a gene: 1. The length of the CDR3 is 14 residues. As DNA, the CDR3 is TGTGCCAGCAGTTTATTACAGGGGGCAGATACGCAGTATTTT. It codes for CASSLLQGADTQYF. Variable domain in full (rest from reference TRBV28 and TRBJ2-3): DVKVTQSSRYLVKRTGEKVFLECVQDMDHENMFWYRQDPGLGLRLIYFSYDVKMKEKGDIPEGYSVSREKKERFSLILESASTNQTSMYLCASSLLQGADTQYFGPGTRLTVL.

The V call is TRBV9, the J call TRBJ2-2; weak D call: TRBD2 (5 bases). From germline, CDR1 is SGDLS and CDR2 YYNGEE. Trimming left V 5 bases short and J 5 bases short, with 10 bases between. The CDR3 covers 13 residues. The CDR3 sequence is CASSIGGTGELFF. CDR3 bases: TGTGCCAGCAGTATAGGCGGGACCGGGGAGCTGTTTTTT.

This rearrangement joins TRBV2 to TRBJ2-7, with 13 bases matching TRBD2. The CDR3 length is 17 residues. The ends lost 7 bases at V and 1 base at J; junction bases unmatched: 10. CDR1 and CDR2 (germline): SNHLY, FYNNEI. Here the CDR3 DNA reads TGTGCCAGCAAGGGACCTAGGACTAGCGGGAGTTCCTACGAGCAGTACTTC. Its protein is CASKGPRTSGSSYEQYF.